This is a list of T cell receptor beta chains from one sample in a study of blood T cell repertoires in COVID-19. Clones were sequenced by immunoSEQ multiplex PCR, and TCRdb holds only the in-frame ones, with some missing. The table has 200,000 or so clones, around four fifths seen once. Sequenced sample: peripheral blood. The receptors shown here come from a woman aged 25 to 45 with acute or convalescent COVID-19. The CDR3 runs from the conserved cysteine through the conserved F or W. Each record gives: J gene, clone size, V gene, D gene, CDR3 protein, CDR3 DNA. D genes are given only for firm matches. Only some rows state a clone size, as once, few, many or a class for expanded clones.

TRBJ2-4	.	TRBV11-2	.	CASSGGLPPNIQYF	TGTGCCAGCAGCGGCGGACTTCCCCCAAACATTCAGTACTTC
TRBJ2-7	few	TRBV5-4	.	CASSRQGAYEQYF	TGTGCCAGCAGTAGGCAGGGCGCCTACGAGCAGTACTTC
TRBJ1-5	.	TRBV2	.	CASSGSDLFGNQPQHF	TGTGCCAGCAGTGGATCGGACTTATTTGGCAATCAGCCCCAGCATTTT
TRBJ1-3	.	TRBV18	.	CASSPGAGARNTIYF	TGTGCCAGCTCACCAGGTGCGGGGGCGAGAAACACCATATATTTT
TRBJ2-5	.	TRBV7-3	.	CASSLYGGQETQYF	TGTGCCAGCAGCCTATACGGGGGACAGGAGACCCAGTACTTC
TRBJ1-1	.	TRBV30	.	CAWSVDGRGKNTEAFF	TGTGCCTGGAGTGTCGACGGGAGGGGAAAGAACACTGAAGCTTTCTTT
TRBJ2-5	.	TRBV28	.	CASSSGAFLETQYF	TGTGCCAGCAGTTCTGGGGCCTTCTTGGAGACCCAGTACTTC
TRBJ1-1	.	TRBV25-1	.	CASSAQTRPEAFF	TGTGCCAGCAGTGCACAGACCCGCCCTGAAGCTTTCTTT
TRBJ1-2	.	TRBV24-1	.	CATSTVERDGYTF	TGTGCCACCAGTACGGTCGAGCGGGATGGCTACACCTTC
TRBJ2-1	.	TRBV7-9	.	CASSLQWSSYNEQFF	TGTGCCAGCAGCTTACAGTGGAGCTCCTACAATGAGCAGTTCTTC
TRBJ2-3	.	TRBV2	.	CASSEVEGSTQYF	TGTGCCAGCAGTGAAGTGGAGGGGAGTACGCAGTATTTT
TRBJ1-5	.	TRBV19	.	CASSTGRQVGMINQPQHF	TGTGCCAGTAGTACCGGTCGGCAGGTAGGTATGATCAATCAGCCCCAGCATTTT
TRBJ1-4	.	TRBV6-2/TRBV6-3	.	CASSYGRQVNEKLFF	TGTGCCAGCAGTTACGGAAGACAGGTTAATGAAAAACTGTTTTTT
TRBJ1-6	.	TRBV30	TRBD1	CASQGATNSPLHF	TGTGCCTCACAGGGGGCAACGAATTCACCCCTCCACTTT
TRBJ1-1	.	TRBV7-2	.	CASSLPPAREAFF	TGTGCCAGCAGCTTACCTCCTGCGCGCGAGGCTTTCTTT
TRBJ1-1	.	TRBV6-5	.	CASSWGEGVQAFF	TGTGCCAGCAGTTGGGGGGAAGGGGTACAAGCTTTCTTT
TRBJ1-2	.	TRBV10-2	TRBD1	CASSSDRAYGYTF	TGCGCCAGCAGCTCGGACAGGGCGTATGGCTACACCTTC
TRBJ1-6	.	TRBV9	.	CASSSRGGDNSPLHF	TGTGCCAGCAGCTCCAGGGGAGGGGATAATTCACCCCTCCACTTT
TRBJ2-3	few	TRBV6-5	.	CASGGDTLTDTQYF	TGTGCCAGCGGGGGGGACACACTCACAGATACGCAGTATTTT
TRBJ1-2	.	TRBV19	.	CASTTDRNYGYTF	TGTGCCAGTACCACGGACAGAAACTATGGCTACACCTTC
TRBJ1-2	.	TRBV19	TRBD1	CASNPGQGLIGYTF	TGTGCCAGTAACCCGGGACAGGGTCTCATCGGCTACACCTTC
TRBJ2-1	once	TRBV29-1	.	CSVGQTSYNEQFF	TGCAGCGTCGGACAGACCTCCTACAATGAGCAGTTCTTC
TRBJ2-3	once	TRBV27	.	CASSLQGSTDTQYF	TGTGCCAGCAGTTTACAGGGAAGCACAGATACGCAGTATTTT
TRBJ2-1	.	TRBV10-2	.	CASTGSSSTYNEQFF	TGCGCCAGCACCGGGTCTTCCTCGACCTACAATGAGCAGTTCTTC
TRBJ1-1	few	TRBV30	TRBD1	CAWSAPGQTNTEAFF	TGTGCCTGGAGTGCTCCGGGACAGACGAACACTGAAGCTTTCTTT
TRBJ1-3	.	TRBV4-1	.	CASSQEGTRGAGNTIYF	TGCGCCAGCAGCCAAGAGGGGACCCGGGGGGCTGGAAACACCATATATTTT
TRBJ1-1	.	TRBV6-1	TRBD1	CASSEARGRNTEAFF	TGTGCCAGCAGTGAAGCGAGGGGGCGAAACACTGAAGCTTTCTTT
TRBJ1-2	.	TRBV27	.	CASRAVIRDGYTF	TGTGCCAGCAGAGCCGTGATCAGGGATGGCTACACCTTC
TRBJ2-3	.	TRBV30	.	CAWSVFAVTDTQYF	TGTGCCTGGAGTGTATTTGCAGTCACAGATACGCAGTATTTT
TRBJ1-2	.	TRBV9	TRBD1	CASFGQGAKDYGYTF	TGTGCCAGCTTTGGCCAGGGGGCTAAGGACTATGGCTACACCTTC
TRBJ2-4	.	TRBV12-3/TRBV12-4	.	CASSLSLQGGLYF	TGTGCCAGCAGTTTATCCCTCCAAGGGGGTCTGTACTTC
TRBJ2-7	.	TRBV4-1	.	CASSQDRLFYEQYF	TGCGCCAGCAGCCAAGACAGGTTATTCTACGAGCAGTACTTC
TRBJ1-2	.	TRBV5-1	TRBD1	CASNYRGLGGYTF	TGCGCCAGCAACTACAGGGGGCTTGGAGGCTACACCTTC
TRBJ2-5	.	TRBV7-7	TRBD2	CASSLTTSGQETQYF	TGTGCCAGCAGCTTAACTACTAGCGGGCAAGAGACCCAGTACTTC
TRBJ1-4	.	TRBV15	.	CATSGVRDEKLFF	TGTGCCACCAGCGGGGTGAGGGATGAAAAACTGTTTTTT
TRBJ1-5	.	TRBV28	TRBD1	CASSGHRGRDQPQHF	TGTGCCAGCAGTGGGCACAGGGGACGGGATCAGCCCCAGCATTTT
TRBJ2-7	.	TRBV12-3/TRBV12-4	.	CASSFGLPEQYF	TGTGCCAGCAGTTTCGGACTCCCCGAGCAGTACTTC
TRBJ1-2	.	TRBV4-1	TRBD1	CASSARTGGGYGYTF	TGCGCCAGCAGCGCCCGGACAGGGGGTGGATATGGCTACACCTTC
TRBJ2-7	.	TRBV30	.	CAWSVISGFSYEQYF	TGTGCCTGGAGTGTCATTTCAGGGTTCTCCTACGAGCAGTACTTC
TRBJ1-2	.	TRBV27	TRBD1	CASSLSPDRGRGYTF	TGTGCCAGCAGTTTATCTCCCGACAGGGGTAGGGGCTACACCTTC
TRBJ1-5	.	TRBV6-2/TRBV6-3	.	CASSSSDQPQHF	TGTGCCAGCAGTTCCTCCGATCAGCCCCAGCATTTT
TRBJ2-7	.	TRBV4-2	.	CASSQAVTYEQYF	TGTGCCAGCAGCCAAGCGGTAACCTACGAGCAGTACTTC
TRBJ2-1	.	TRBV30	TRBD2	CAWSVSSGGASEQFF	TGTGCCTGGAGTGTAAGTAGCGGGGGGGCGAGTGAGCAGTTCTTC
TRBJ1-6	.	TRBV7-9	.	CASSPPGSPLHF	TGTGCCAGCAGCCCTCCCGGGTCACCCCTCCACTTT
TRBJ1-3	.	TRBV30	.	CAWTQGIGNTIYF	TGTGCCTGGACACAGGGAATTGGAAACACCATATATTTT
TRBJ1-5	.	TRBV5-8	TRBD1	CASSPATGGSSQPQHF	TGTGCCAGCAGCCCGGCAACAGGGGGAAGCAGTCAGCCCCAGCATTTT
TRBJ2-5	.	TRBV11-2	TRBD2	CASSPSGVAGYQETQYF	TGTGCCAGCAGCCCCTCCGGAGTAGCGGGATACCAAGAGACCCAGTACTTC
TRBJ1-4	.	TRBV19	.	CASSWGGSEKLFF	TGTGCCAGTAGTTGGGGGGGGAGTGAAAAACTGTTTTTT
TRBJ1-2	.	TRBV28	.	CASSQQGRGYGYTF	TGTGCCAGCAGTCAACAGGGACGAGGGTATGGCTACACCTTC
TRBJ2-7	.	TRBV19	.	CASSTKTPGWSEQYF	TGTGCCAGTAGTACCAAGACTCCGGGGTGGAGTGAGCAGTACTTC
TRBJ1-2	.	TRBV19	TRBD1	CASRPGTGNGYTF	TGTGCCAGTAGACCAGGGACAGGGAACGGCTACACCTTC
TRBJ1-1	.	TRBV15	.	CATSRDQGLDTEAFF	TGTGCCACCAGCAGAGATCAGGGGTTGGACACTGAAGCTTTCTTT
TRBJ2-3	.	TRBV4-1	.	CASSQGPDTQYF	TGCGCCAGCAGCCAGGGCCCAGATACGCAGTATTTT
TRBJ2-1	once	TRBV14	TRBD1	CASSRIGTGVFNEQFF	TGTGCCAGCAGCCGTATCGGGACAGGGGTTTTCAATGAGCAGTTCTTC
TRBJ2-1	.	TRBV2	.	CASSYDSSPGNEQFF	TGTGCCAGCAGTTATGACTCCTCACCTGGGAATGAGCAGTTCTTC
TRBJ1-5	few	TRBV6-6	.	CATTDQGGQPQHF	TGTGCCACCACGGACCAGGGAGGTCAGCCCCAGCATTTT
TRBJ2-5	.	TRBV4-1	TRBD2	CASSATSVGLETQYF	TGCGCCAGCAGCGCGACTAGCGTGGGCTTAGAGACCCAGTACTTC
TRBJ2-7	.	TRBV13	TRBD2	CASSSGTYEQYF	TGTGCCAGCTCTAGCGGAACCTACGAGCAGTACTTC
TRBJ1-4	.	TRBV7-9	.	CASSPGAGGTNEKLFF	TGTGCCAGCAGCCCCGGGGCCGGGGGGACTAATGAAAAACTGTTTTTT